The 3 T cell receptor beta chains given below trace back to one sample, sequenced in a study of response to subunit inactivated influenza vaccine. TCRdb re-analysed the RT-PCR reads in MiXCR, keeping a single row per CDR3 protein. The data contain about 520,000 distinct CDR3 sequences, more than 7% of them singletons. The sample in question was PBMCs from blood, obtained around 25 months after vaccination. Source of these receptors: a man between 50 and 69 years old who received an inactivated influenza vaccine.

The V and J genes are TRBV5-5 and TRBJ2-1; weak D call: TRBD2 (6 bases). CDR3 length: 16 residues. The V gene's germline CDR1 is SGHKS and CDR2 YYEKEE (reference sequence). The ends were cut back, 0 bases at V and 5 bases at J, with 15 bases in the middle. The CDR3 nucleotides read TGTGCCAGCAGCTTGGATGACGGGAGAGTCAACAATGAGCAGTTCTTC. It is translated as CASSLDDGRVNNEQFF.

This clonotype has only a few counts. V usage is TRBV7-9 and J usage is TRBJ1-1; possibly TRBD1 for D (5 bases). CDR1 SEHNR and CDR2 FQNEAQ come from the germline V gene (reference sequence). The V and J ends lost 5 bases and 6 bases respectively, with 16 bases between them. This CDR3 spans 14 amino acids. The CDR3 loop reads CASSPRGSGPEAFF. The CDR3 bases are TGTGCCAGCAGCCCGAGGGGATCTGGACCTGAAGCTTTCTTT.

Only a few counts were recorded for this clonotype. The V and J genes are TRBV6-1 and TRBJ2-7; 7 nucleotides align to TRBD1. Trimming at V came to 9 bases and at J to 7 bases, leaving 15 bases not matched to a gene. The germline V gene encodes CDR1 MNHNS and CDR2 SASEGT. This CDR3 has 14 amino acids. Written as DNA, the CDR3 is TGTGCCAGTCGGCGTGGGGTAGGGGGCGAAGAGCAGTACTTC. It encodes CASRRGVGGEEQYF.